This T cell receptor (beta chain) was sequenced in a study of blood T cell repertoires in COVID-19 (dated by TCRdb to 2019 to 2021). Regarding the study in general: Samples from collaborators originated in the United States, Italy and Spain and spanned both the acute and convalescent phases of COVID-19. The samples were drawn from two sources: the first 160 participants of the ongoing ImmuneRACE study, and 1,200 or so subjects contributed by 6 global collaborators. Deeply sampled blood TCRbeta repertoires from subjects exposed to, actively infected with, or recovered from COVID-19 were included in the dataset. The prospective study material was composed of cDNA or gDNA derived from T cells, B-cell-depleted T cells, or PBMCs. A de-identified subject ID, COVID-19 status, age in years and sex were almost always included in the sample metadata. The repertoires were released in a freely available public database meant as a resource for research on the immune response to SARS-CoV-2. Where HLA class I and class II types were available, the types were taken from metadata supplied by the sample provider, not from assay-based typing.

In this sample, this clone turned up a few times. This clone's antigen is unknown. Base quality data are lacking; no much larger clone is found one base away. Summary of the overall study and its limitations: The amount of clinical and demographic metadata varied by source and participant and was provided uncurated.

TCRbeta CDR3 regions were amplified from genomic DNA using the immunoSEQ Assay, a bias-controlled multiplex PCR. The source study handled its data this way. The number of nucleated cells in each sample was estimated from the amplification of reference gene primers within the assay. Sequence reads were collapsed and filtered to measure the absolute abundance of every unique TCRbeta CDR3 rearrangement. Productive Simpson clonality was computed per sample as the square root of Simpson's diversity index over productive rearrangements. As stored in TCRdb, this immuneACCESS dataset retains in-frame rearrangements with V and J assigned. A fraction of the clones does not appear; measured against another copy, unresolved V genes explain less than half of the discrepancy, and the remainder lacks a known reason. The D gene and trimming were derived from the DNA, and the V and J assignments and clone size from that table. The sample table holds about 81,000 clones, of which 82% were seen once. 6.5% to 8% of the sample rests with the top ten.

The collaborating institutions used their own protocols to collect whole blood in K2EDTA tubes. Collaborator samples were shipped for TCRbeta analysis as frozen whole blood, isolated PBMCs, or DNA extracted from either sample type. Germline trimming amounts to 5 bases on V and 4 bases on J, with 6 as the count of junction bases outside the gene matches. The CDR3 runs 13 residues from the cysteine to the phenylalanine. Only the CDR3 DNA stays, 39 bases, in frame from base 1. CDR1 and CDR2 were assigned from the germline V gene as SGHRS and YFSETQ. This receptor was taken from a human donor in a cohort sampled during active COVID-19. The sequence links TRBV5-1 to TRBJ2-7, with 7 middle bases fitting TRBD2. The sample taken for sequencing was peripheral blood. The CDR3 reads as follows: CASSKNGGYEQYF. The nucleotide sequence is TGCGCCAGCAGTAAGAACGGGGGGTACGAGCAGTACTTC.